This entry concerns a single TCR beta chain. The entry originates in a study of blood T cell repertoires in COVID-19. Study-level information: Material from acute and convalescent COVID-19 was sourced from the United States, Italy and Spain. Sources were T cells, B-cell-depleted T cells, or PBMCs; the material itself was cDNA or gDNA.

Original handling: Estimation of nucleated cell counts relied on the amplification of reference gene primers. Only in-frame clones appear in the TCRdb table, and some are missing; sequencing was by immunoSEQ multiplex PCR. V, J and clone size are taken as reported in that table, and D and trimming were inferred from the DNA itself. The sample consists of tens of thousands of clones, around four fifths of them appearing once. The TCR sequence derives from a human donor in a cohort sampled during active COVID-19. Sequencing input: peripheral blood.

CDR3 sequence (DNA): TGTGCCAGCAGTACAGTAGCGGGAAGCTCCTACAATGAGCAGTTCTTC. The encoded protein is CASSTVAGSSYNEQFF. The chain employs TRBV27 and TRBJ2-1; 8 positions agree with TRBD2. V was pared by 5 bases and J by 0 bases, with 6 bases of the junction left unmatched. The length of the CDR3 is 16 residues. Germline CDR1 is MNHEY and CDR2 is SMNVEV (reference sequence).